Listed here is a single TCR beta chain. Germline loops: CDR1 LGHNA, CDR2 YNFKEQ. Deletions cut 3 bases from V and 4 bases from J, with 21 bases between. The CDR3 is made up of 17 amino acids. The data belong to a study of cytomegalovirus exposure and HLA in healthy donors. Primers for the PCR totalled 60 Vbeta and 13 Jbeta. Clones were sequenced by immunoSEQ multiplex PCR, and TCRdb holds only the in-frame ones, with some missing. The sample yields fewer than 250,000 clones, roughly 77% seen once. The specimen sequenced was PBMCs. The sequence came from a woman in her twenties or thirties in good health and CMV-seropositive. V and J are TRBV4-2 and TRBJ2-5, with D possibly being TRBD2 (9 bases). The CDR3 protein is CASSQGTGGRGGETQYF. CDR3 in DNA: TGTGCCAGCAGCCAGGGAACAGGGGGGCGGGGGGGAGAGACCCAGTACTTC.